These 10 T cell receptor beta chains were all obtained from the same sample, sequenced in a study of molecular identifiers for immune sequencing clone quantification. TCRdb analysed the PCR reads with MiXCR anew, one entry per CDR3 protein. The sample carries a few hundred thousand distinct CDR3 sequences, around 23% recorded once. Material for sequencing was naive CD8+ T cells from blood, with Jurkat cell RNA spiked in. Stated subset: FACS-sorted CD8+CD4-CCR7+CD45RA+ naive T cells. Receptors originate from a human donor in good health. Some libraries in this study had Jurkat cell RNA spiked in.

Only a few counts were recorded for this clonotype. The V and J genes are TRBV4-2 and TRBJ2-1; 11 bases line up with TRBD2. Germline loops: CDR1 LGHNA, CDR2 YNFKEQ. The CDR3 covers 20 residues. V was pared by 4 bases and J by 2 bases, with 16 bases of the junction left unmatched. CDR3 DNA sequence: TGTGCCAGCAGCCCGGCGACTAGCGGGATGAATACAATACCCTACAATGAGCAGTTCTTC. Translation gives CASSPATSGMNTIPYNEQFF.

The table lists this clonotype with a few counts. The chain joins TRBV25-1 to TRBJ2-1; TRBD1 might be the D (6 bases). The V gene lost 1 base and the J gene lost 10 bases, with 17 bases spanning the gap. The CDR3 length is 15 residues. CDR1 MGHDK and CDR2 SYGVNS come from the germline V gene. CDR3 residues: CASSELGPGVGEQFF. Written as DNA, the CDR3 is TGTGCCAGCAGTGAATTGGGACCAGGGGTGGGCGAGCAGTTCTTC.

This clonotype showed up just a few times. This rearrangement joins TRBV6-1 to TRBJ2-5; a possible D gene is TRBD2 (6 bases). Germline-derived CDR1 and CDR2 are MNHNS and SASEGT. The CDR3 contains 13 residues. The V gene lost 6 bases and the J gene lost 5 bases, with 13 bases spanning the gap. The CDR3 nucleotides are TGTGCCAGCAGGGAGCAGGGAGGCGAGACCCAGTACTTC. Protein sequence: CASREQGGETQYF.

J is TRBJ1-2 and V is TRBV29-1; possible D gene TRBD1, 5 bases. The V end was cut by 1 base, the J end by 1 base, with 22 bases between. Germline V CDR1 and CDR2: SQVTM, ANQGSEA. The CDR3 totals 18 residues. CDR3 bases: TGCAGCGTTGAAGGGGAGGGGCGGTCTTTAAATATTAACTATGGCTACACCTTC. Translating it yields CSVEGEGRSLNINYGYTF.

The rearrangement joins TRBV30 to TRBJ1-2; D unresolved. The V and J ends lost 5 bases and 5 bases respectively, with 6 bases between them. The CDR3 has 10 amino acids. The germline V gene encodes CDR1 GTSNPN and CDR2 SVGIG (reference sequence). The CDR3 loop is CAWAGYGYTF. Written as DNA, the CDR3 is TGTGCCTGGGCCGGGTATGGCTACACCTTC. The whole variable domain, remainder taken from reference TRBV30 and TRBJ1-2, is SQTIHQWPATLVQPVGSPLSLECTVEGTSNPNLYWYRQAAGRGLQLLFYSVGIGQISSEVPQNLSASRPQDRQFILSSKKLLLSDSGFYLCAWAGYGYTFGSGTRLTVV.

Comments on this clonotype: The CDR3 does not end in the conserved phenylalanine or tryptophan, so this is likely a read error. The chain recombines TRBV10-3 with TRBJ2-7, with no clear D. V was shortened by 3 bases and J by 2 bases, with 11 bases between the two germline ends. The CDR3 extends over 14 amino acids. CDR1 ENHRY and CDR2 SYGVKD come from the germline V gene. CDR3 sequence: CAISDPSLPYEQYL. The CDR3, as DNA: TGTGCCATCAGTGACCCCAGCTTGCCCTACGAGCAGTACCTC.

For the CDR3, the DNA is TGCAAAGGTGAAGGCGGGAACAATGAGCAGTTCTTC. It specifies CKGEGGNNEQFF. This chain joins TRBV29-1 and TRBJ2-1; D possibly corresponds to TRBD2 (6 bases). The CDR3 covers 12 residues. Germline values: CDR1 SQVTM, CDR2 ANQGSEA.

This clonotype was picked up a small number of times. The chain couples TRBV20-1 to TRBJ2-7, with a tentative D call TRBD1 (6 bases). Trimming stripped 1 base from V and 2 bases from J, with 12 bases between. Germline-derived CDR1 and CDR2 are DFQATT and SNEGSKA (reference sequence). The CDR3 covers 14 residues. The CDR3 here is CSARGDTYPYEQYF. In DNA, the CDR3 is TGCAGTGCTAGAGGGGACACTTACCCCTACGAGCAGTACTTC.

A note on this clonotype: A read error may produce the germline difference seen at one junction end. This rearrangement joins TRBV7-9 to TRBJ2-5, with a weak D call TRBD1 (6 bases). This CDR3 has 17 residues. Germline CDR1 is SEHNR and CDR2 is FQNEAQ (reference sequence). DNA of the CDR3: TGTGCCAGCACCAACCCCGAGGCCGCAGGGGACCAGGAGACCCAGTACTTC. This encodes CASTNPEAAGDQETQYF.

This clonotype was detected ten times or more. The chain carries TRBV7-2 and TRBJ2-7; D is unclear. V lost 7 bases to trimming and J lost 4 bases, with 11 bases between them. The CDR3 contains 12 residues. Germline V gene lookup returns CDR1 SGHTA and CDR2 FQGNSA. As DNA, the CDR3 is TGTGCCAGCACCACCCCAGGTTACGAGCAGTACTTC. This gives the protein CASTTPGYEQYF.